The rows below give T cell receptor beta chains drawn from one sample of a study of PD-L1 blockade in urothelial cancer. Sequencing used immunoSEQ multiplex PCR; TCRdb keeps in-frame clones, though not all of them. The profile covers approximately 50,000 clones, with roughly 80% appearing a single time and roughly 1.4% taken by the ten largest. The input for sequencing was PBMCs, taken around atezolizumab (anti-PD-L1) treatment. The receptors originated from a man in his fifties or sixties with urothelial cancer. The CDR3 runs from the conserved cysteine through the conserved F or W. Each record gives: D gene, J gene, V gene, clone size, CDR3 protein, CDR3 DNA. A D gene is named only where the DNA matches it firmly. The size of a clone is reported for some rows only, either as once, few or many, or as a class for expanded clones.

>-|TRBJ2-2|TRBV29-1|-
CSVEVGQRWDTGELFF
TGCAGCGTTGAAGTCGGACAGCGGTGGGACACCGGGGAGCTGTTTTTT
>TRBD1|TRBJ1-2|TRBV11-2|-
CASSRQGTANYGYTF
TGTGCCAGCAGCCGACAGGGGACTGCTAACTATGGCTACACCTTC
>-|TRBJ2-5|TRBV28|-
CASTAGGRGETQYF
TGTGCCAGCACCGCAGGAGGCCGGGGAGAGACCCAGTACTTC
>-|TRBJ2-3|TRBV7-2|-
CASSPGQGADTQYF
TGTGCCAGCAGCCCAGGACAAGGAGCAGATACGCAGTATTTT
>TRBD1|TRBJ2-3|TRBV27|-
CASTFGTGGSTDTQYF
TGTGCCAGCACTTTTGGGACAGGGGGAAGCACAGATACGCAGTATTTT
>-|TRBJ1-5|TRBV4-1|-
CASSWEGNQPQHF
TGCGCCAGCAGCTGGGAGGGCAATCAGCCCCAGCATTTT
>TRBD1|TRBJ2-5|TRBV6-5|-
CASRETGVAWTQYF
TGTGCCAGCAGAGAGACAGGGGTGGCCTGGACCCAGTACTTC
>-|TRBJ1-1|TRBV2|-
CASSVEVNTEAFF
TGTGCCAGCAGTGTGGAGGTGAACACTGAAGCTTTCTTT
>TRBD1|TRBJ1-1|TRBV9|few
CASSSGGPAFF
TGTGCCAGCAGCTCAGGGGGACCAGCTTTCTTT
>TRBD2|TRBJ2-1|TRBV30|-
CAWSKRGGFVNEQFF
TGTGCCTGGAGTAAACGGGGGGGCTTTGTCAATGAGCAGTTCTTC
>TRBD1|TRBJ2-7|TRBV5-1|-
CASSSGTGVTIEQYF
TGCGCCAGCAGCTCCGGGACAGGGGTTACAATTGAGCAGTACTTC
>-|TRBJ2-7|TRBV5-8|-
CASSRTRIEQYF
TGTGCCAGCAGCCGAACTCGCATAGAGCAGTACTTC
>TRBD1|TRBJ2-2|TRBV14|-
CASSFRQGQDGELFF
TGTGCCAGCAGCTTCCGACAGGGACAAGACGGGGAGCTGTTTTTT
>-|TRBJ2-5|TRBV7-2|-
CASSLAGGGETQYF
TGTGCCAGCAGCTTAGCGGGAGGGGGAGAGACCCAGTACTTC
>-|TRBJ1-5|TRBV19|-
CASTSARVTQPQHF
TGTGCCAGTACGTCTGCCAGGGTGACTCAGCCCCAGCATTTT
>-|TRBJ2-4|TRBV7-8|-
CASSPLGGVAKNIQYF
TGTGCCAGCAGCCCCCTAGGGGGGGTAGCCAAAAACATTCAGTACTTC
>-|TRBJ1-3|TRBV7-2|-
CASSSQVLSGNTIYF
TGTGCCAGCAGCTCCCAGGTTTTATCTGGAAACACCATATATTTT
>TRBD2|TRBJ2-5|TRBV9|-
CASSPHRETSGGGETQYF
TGTGCCAGCAGCCCTCATCGGGAGACTAGCGGAGGGGGGGAGACCCAGTACTTC
>-|TRBJ2-7|TRBV28|-
CASSPGHLVGEQYF
TGTGCCAGCTCGCCGGGACATCTCGTAGGGGAGCAGTACTTC
>-|TRBJ2-7|TRBV7-9|-
CASSLQVEQYF
TGTGCCAGCAGCTTACAGGTGGAGCAGTACTTC
>-|TRBJ1-4|TRBV9|-
CASSEDRGFGEKLFF
TGTGCCAGCAGCGAAGATCGTGGTTTCGGTGAAAAACTGTTTTTT
>-|TRBJ2-7|TRBV27|many
CASSLSRARSYEQYF
TGTGCCAGCAGTTTATCGAGGGCTAGGTCCTACGAGCAGTACTTC
>-|TRBJ2-7|TRBV6-5|-
CASSYAGFRDPYEQYF
TGTGCCAGCAGTTACGCGGGGTTCAGGGATCCCTACGAGCAGTACTTC
>-|TRBJ2-7|TRBV9|-
CASSVSEGNYEQYF
TGTGCCAGCAGCGTTTCCGAGGGTAACTACGAGCAGTACTTC
>TRBD2|TRBJ2-1|TRBV13|-
CASSLGRPSGSYNEQFF
TGTGCCAGCAGCTTAGGTAGGCCTAGCGGGTCCTACAATGAGCAGTTCTTC
>-|TRBJ1-1|TRBV25-1|-
CASSEFGGGPKSNTEAFF
TGTGCCAGCAGTGAATTTGGGGGGGGCCCAAAGTCGAACACTGAAGCTTTCTTT
>-|TRBJ2-3|TRBV12-5|-
CASGFSVLVTDTQYF
TGTGCTAGTGGTTTCTCTGTACTTGTCACAGATACGCAGTATTTT
>-|TRBJ2-7|TRBV7-9|-
CASRGDLHYEQYF
TGTGCCAGCCGGGGAGACCTGCACTACGAGCAGTACTTC
>TRBD1|TRBJ1-2|TRBV6-1|-
CASSSGQGGNYGYTF
TGTGCCAGCAGCTCCGGACAGGGCGGGAACTATGGCTACACCTTC
>TRBD1|TRBJ1-5|TRBV7-9|-
CASSLSPGQDSNQPQHF
TGTGCCAGCAGCTTAAGCCCGGGACAGGATAGCAATCAGCCCCAGCATTTT
>-|TRBJ2-1|TRBV11-3|once
CASSDSADSYNEQFF
TGTGCCAGCAGCGATAGCGCCGACTCCTACAATGAGCAGTTCTTC
>-|TRBJ2-7|TRBV19|-
CASSIGTERYEQYF
TGTGCCAGTAGTATAGGGACAGAACGCTACGAGCAGTACTTC
>-|TRBJ2-3|TRBV30|-
CAWSVRGGLRPDTQYF
TGTGCCTGGAGTGTAAGGGGAGGCCTTCGGCCAGATACGCAGTATTTT
>TRBD2|TRBJ2-7|TRBV10-2|-
CASKAGGPSNEQYF
TGCGCCAGCAAAGCGGGGGGGCCGAGCAACGAGCAGTACTTC
>-|TRBJ2-3|TRBV15|-
CATSPGGDTQYF
TGTGCCACCAGCCCCGGGGGAGATACGCAGTATTTT
>-|TRBJ2-7|TRBV7-9|-
CASSSWSRFYEQYF
TGTGCCAGCAGCTCCTGGTCGCGATTCTACGAGCAGTACTTC
>TRBD2|TRBJ2-7|TRBV9|few
CASIAAGGWDEQYF
TGTGCCAGCATCGCAGCGGGAGGGTGGGACGAGCAGTACTTC
>-|TRBJ1-1|TRBV6-5|-
CASSYIGGNTEAFF
TGTGCCAGCAGTTACATTGGAGGGAACACTGAAGCTTTCTTT
>-|TRBJ1-1|TRBV27|-
CASSLYQIGRNTEAFF
TGTGCCAGCAGTTTATACCAGATTGGGCGTAACACTGAAGCTTTCTTT
>TRBD2|TRBJ2-7|TRBV29-1|once
CSVLAGVSEQYF
TGCAGCGTACTAGCGGGAGTTAGCGAGCAGTACTTC
>-|TRBJ2-1|TRBV21-1|-
CASSVAGTSGGSSYNEQFF
TGTGCCAGCAGCGTTGCCGGGACTAGCGGGGGGAGCTCCTACAATGAGCAGTTCTTC
>-|TRBJ2-7|TRBV5-1|-
CASSLGDRMQYF
TGCGCCAGCAGCTTGGGAGACAGGATGCAGTACTTC
>TRBD2|TRBJ2-1|TRBV7-2|-
CASSLTSGDNEQFF
TGTGCCAGCAGCTTAACTAGCGGGGACAATGAGCAGTTCTTC
>-|TRBJ1-4|TRBV27|-
CASSVMGLTNEKLFF
TGTGCCAGCAGTGTAATGGGACTAACTAATGAAAAACTGTTTTTT
>TRBD2|TRBJ2-3|TRBV14|-
CASSQSFAGGIFTDTQYF
TGTGCCAGCAGCCAATCGTTTGCGGGAGGGATTTTCACAGATACGCAGTATTTT
>TRBD1|TRBJ1-2|TRBV7-2|-
CASSTNGQATYGYTF
TGTGCCAGCAGCACAAATGGACAGGCGACCTATGGCTACACCTTC
>-|TRBJ2-2|TRBV19|-
CASSIGGNTGELFF
TGTGCCAGTAGTATCGGAGGAAACACCGGGGAGCTGTTTTTT
>-|TRBJ1-4|TRBV7-9|-
CASSSQGRGEKLFF
TGTGCCAGCAGCTCACAGGGAAGAGGAGAAAAACTGTTTTTT
>-|TRBJ2-4|TRBV18|-
CASSAEVRVSIQYF
TGTGCCAGCTCAGCGGAAGTCAGGGTGAGCATTCAGTACTTC
>-|TRBJ1-1|TRBV6-5|few
CASNRRGAREAFF
TGTGCCAGCAATCGACGGGGGGCGCGTGAAGCTTTCTTT
>TRBD2|TRBJ2-1|TRBV7-2|-
CASSLLGTSGYNEQFF
TGTGCCAGCAGCCTACTCGGGACTAGCGGCTACAATGAGCAGTTCTTC
>-|TRBJ1-3|TRBV2|-
CASSDPGPGNTIYF
TGTGCCAGCAGTGACCCGGGTCCCGGAAACACCATATATTTT
>-|TRBJ1-3|TRBV5-1|-
CASSFTAVPGNTIYF
TGCGCCAGCAGCTTCACGGCGGTTCCTGGAAACACCATATATTTT
>TRBD1|TRBJ1-3|TRBV5-6|-
CASSLLGDRADTIYF
TGTGCCAGCAGCTTGTTAGGGGACAGGGCGGACACCATATATTTT
>TRBD2|TRBJ2-5|TRBV18|-
CASSPLPGQSSGRGQETQYF
TGTGCCAGCTCACCACTCCCGGGACAGTCAAGCGGGAGGGGCCAAGAGACCCAGTACTTC
>-|TRBJ1-5|TRBV11-2|-
CASSLDRRGQPQHF
TGTGCCAGCAGCTTAGACAGGAGGGGTCAGCCCCAGCATTTT
>-|TRBJ2-3|TRBV5-8|-
CASRALKGTWTDTQYF
TGTGCCAGCAGAGCTTTGAAAGGGACTTGGACGGATACGCAGTATTTT